This T cell receptor (beta chain) was sequenced during a study of T cell responses to AZD1222 COVID-19 vaccine. Study-level background: Both about-4-week and about-12-week second-dose recipients were combined. Study-wide results and caveats: Spike-specific TCR breadth and depth went up after people got two AZD1222 doses. Researchers report vaccine-associated CD4 TCRs spanning spike, with dominance at 160-218 and 743-854.

Libraries were prepared by immunoSEQ multiplex PCR; TCRdb keeps only in-frame clonotypes and omits some of them. Here the sample spans fewer than 200,000 clones, 80% to 90% being singletons. A note on this clone: Its matching antigen is unknown.

Trimming took 4 bases from V and 1 from J, leaving 5 bases between them. Germline V gene data show CDR1 as SNHLY and CDR2 as FYNNEI. The CDR3 has 12 amino acids. The source was peripheral blood, collected on day 0 of AZD1222 vaccination. This sequence was found in an adult in good health. The chain combines TRBV2 with TRBJ2-7, with D hard to call. Written as DNA, the CDR3 is TGTGCCAGCAGTGTAATGTCCTACGAGCAGTACTTC. Its translation: CASSVMSYEQYF.